This T cell receptor (beta chain) was observed in a study of cytomegalovirus exposure and HLA in healthy donors (dated by TCRdb to the late 2010s). Broadly, across the study: An earlier analysis of approximately 600 of the donors reported approximately 290 Gb of sequence data and 117 million unique TCR beta sequences from roughly 200 million T cells. An early release covering approximately 600 HLA-typed donors comprised about 300 gigabases of sequencing data and 65 million to 100 million unique TCR sequences. Among the 398 genotyped donors, more than 70% belonged to the genetic ancestry cluster associated with self-reported Caucasian donors. The aim of the study was to test whether cataloging public T cell receptors could identify signatures of past pathogen exposure. Using immunosequencing, the study profiled T cell repertoires from 666 subjects and related those repertoires to cytomegalovirus serostatus. Along with the approximately 700-subject first cohort, a separate validation cohort of roughly 110 different subjects was used. To predict cytomegalovirus infection status, the study brought together high-throughput TCR immunosequencing, statistical association of individual TCRs with disease status, and machine learning. A later analysis re-analyzed previously published TCR beta repertoires from 650 to 800 donors and added high-resolution HLA genotyping to study TCR occurrence patterns. Rather than using new phenotypic data, the later analysis identified candidate immune exposures from TCR beta sequences and from how often those sequences occurred across donors. An earlier analysis of several hundred of the donors used high-throughput TCR beta sequencing to judge whether each TCR beta V gene segment behaved as functional or pseudogenic. Alongside the repertoire data, information on donor age, sex, ethnicity and CMV serostatus was compiled. A later genetic analysis took genome-wide SNP genotypes for about three fifths of the 666 donors and used that subset as a discovery cohort. Every repertoire in the discovery cohort had been generated on one and the same sequencing platform. Both class I and class II loci were covered by HLA typing, at four-digit resolution. The number of typed donors differed by locus: about 629-630 for A, B, C, DRB1 and DQB1; some 500 for DQA1; fewer than 610 for DPA1; and around 470 for DPB1. Roughly 5 DR-DQ haplotypes were handled as single units for association and clustering because linkage in the cohort was strong. Across around 400 genotyped donors of the cohort, an average of 235,054 unique TCR beta nucleotide sequences per donor were sequenced, and roughly a sixth of those sequences were non-productive. Results the study describes overall, beyond this receptor: In the study, roughly 160 TCR beta chains were listed as associated with cytomegalovirus. The only immune exposure information available for the cohort was CMV serostatus. A later analysis found that most CMV-associated TCR beta chains appeared HLA-restricted, with HLA associations seemingly driven largely by CMV exposure. A further reported finding was that TCR beta sequences accurately predicted the HLA-A and HLA-B alleles for most subjects in the first cohort. Because the 87-base-pair reads could not distinguish some IMGT-functional V segments, including TRBV6-2 and TRBV6-3, those segments were excluded. Strong co-occurrence of HLA alleles, especially DR and DQ, made assigning TCR associations to individual alleles difficult. A later genetic analysis reported fewer N-insertions in productive TCRs among donors in an Asian-associated ancestry cluster than the approximately 700-donor mean. A later analysis associated about 16,000 TCR beta sequences with specific HLA alleles at a false discovery rate of 0.05. Several of the top co-occurrence clusters appeared to be linked to parvovirus B19, influenza, CMV and Epstein-Barr virus, according to a later analysis. It was suggested by the authors that the approach could potentially be generalized to other disease states and immunological phenotypes. In a later analysis, the rate of TCR association differed among HLA loci, with DRB1 alleles having the most associated TCRs and HLA-C alleles having the fewest. Most TCR sequences were seen in very few donors, while some public TCRs were found in many individuals. In a later analysis, HLA-associated TCR beta chains were found to be more clonally expanded and to have lower generation probabilities than equally common non-associated chains. The classifier was reported to diagnose cytomegalovirus status with high specificity and sensitivity in both the original and validation cohorts. A cluster of highly shared sequence variants was judged likely to represent a technical artifact of the sequencing pipeline. A few of the identified cytomegalovirus-associated TCR beta chains were confirmed in vitro to be specific for cytomegalovirus antigens. A later genetic analysis associated a missense DCLRE1C variant with V-gene and J-gene trimming of TCR beta chains, and an independent cohort replicated the association. The presence/absence analyses assumed that sequencing depth was roughly uniform across donors, and that assumption may not be true. The cohort was sequenced for TCR beta chains only, and without alpha or paired-chain data the features that could be detected were limited. In an earlier analysis of 587 of the donors, most TCR beta V segments appeared in productive rearrangements about 87% or about 30% of the time, broadly matching IMGT annotations. Because counts were too low, about 18 rarely observed V segments, including chromosome 9 orphons, were excluded from the earlier analysis of about 500 of the donors. Correlated functional status among segregating V segments might be attributable to linkage disequilibrium, but an unknown experimental factor could not be ruled out. Because HLA typing was unavailable for some donors at each locus, only the typed subset was used in association tests.

The germline ends are 13 bases apart after V is trimmed by 2 bases and J by 0 bases. Counted from cysteine to phenylalanine, this CDR3 has 16 amino acids. Only the CDR3 region is kept as DNA, spanning 48 bases read in frame from base 1. CDR1 and CDR2, looked up from the germline V gene, are MDHEN and SYDVKM. In total, more than 500 healthy bone marrow donors made up the cohort. At the time of sampling, all cohort members were nominally healthy, though unrecorded immune exposures were likely present. The donor was CMV seronegative and was included in the group of about 400 seronegative cohort members. A peripheral blood sample was provided by each donor, and peripheral blood mononuclear cells were used for TCR beta sequencing. Genomic DNA extraction from the blood cell samples was performed with the Qiagen DNeasy Blood Extraction Kit. Library preparation employed the immunoSEQ multiplex PCR assay. For the multiplex PCR, a mixture combining 60 forward primers for TCR Vbeta segments and 13 reverse primers for TCR Jbeta segments was used. A multiplex PCR assay on genomic DNA amplified the CDR3 region of rearranged TCR beta genes. The amplified TCR beta libraries were sequenced on the Illumina HiSeq System as 87-base-pair reads. Processing in the source paper ran as follows. A later analysis tallied around 82 million unique TCR beta chains across the 700 or so repertoires, and about 10 million of those chains were shared by two or more donors. Raw reads were error-corrected and collapsed into unique sequences with a nearest-neighbor algorithm that merged closely related sequences to remove PCR and sequencing errors. V, D and J gene segments were assigned by aligning CDR3 sequences to IMGT reference sequences. For a sequence to be retained, a match of at least six nucleotides to both a V gene segment and a J gene segment was required. Rearrangements were called productive when the CDR3 lacked stop codons and stayed in frame with V and J; all others were non-productive. CDR3 was defined by IMGT convention, running from the second conserved V-encoded cysteine to the conserved J-encoded phenylalanine. In an earlier analysis of 550 to 650 of the donors, sequences lacking an unambiguous match to a single V gene segment were excluded. An earlier analysis of approximately 590 of the donors classified V segments as functional when productive rearrangements were above 56.7% and as segregating when the standard deviation between donors was above 5%. To diagnose cytomegalovirus status from the catalog of TCR beta chain sequences, a statistical classification framework was built. A later analysis assigned V and J genes by comparing TCR nucleotide sequences with IMGT/GENE-DB human TR gene sequences. In a later analysis, CDR3 sequences and most-parsimonious VDJ recombination scenarios were assigned using the TCRdist pipeline. In a later analysis, each TCR beta chain was defined by its CDR3 amino acid sequence together with its V-gene family, and reads lacking a unique V-gene family were excluded. In a later analysis, 450 to 600 highly shared, low-generation-probability nucleotide sequences were removed to address suspected cross-contamination and a sequencing artifact. For each public chain, a later analysis derived a clonal expansion index from normalized ranks of inferred template counts within each repertoire. Generation probabilities in a later analysis came from a VDJ recombination model fitted to out-of-frame rearrangements, and those results were checked against IGoR. In a later analysis, TCR-TCR, TCR-HLA and TCR-CMV co-occurrence was scored with hypergeometric tests, and a repertoire-size bias correction was applied to TCR pairs. A later analysis estimated false discovery rates by permuting HLA or CMV assignments 20 times. In a later analysis, co-occurring TCRs were grouped with DBSCAN, and TCRdist sequence similarity was added when clustering was performed within HLA-allele-positive subsets. Repertoires with fewer than 30,000 or more than 120,000 public chains, plus five repertoires with anomalous nucleotide sharing, were excluded from co-occurrence clustering. TCRdb took this table from immuneACCESS and kept in-frame rearrangements with V and J called. Such tables lack part of the clones; where checked against another copy, unresolved V genes explain under half of the gap, and the rest is unexplained. V, J and clone size reflect that table, while D and trimming were determined from the DNA. This sample comprises around 140,000 clones, roughly three quarters of them detected only once. Of the sample, over 0.9% is held by the ten largest clones.

A word on this clone: Its antigen is currently not known. No quality values exist for individual bases; no much larger clone is one base distant.

The source material was PBMCs. The TCR originated in a woman in her fifties or sixties in good health and CMV-seronegative. The chain uses TRBV28 and TRBJ1-1; TRBD1 is a weak D gene call, 5 bases matching. The DNA sequence reads TGTGCCAGCAGTTTAGGTTTGCAGGGATTGAACACTGAAGCTTTCTTT. The translation is CASSLGLQGLNTEAFF.